This TCR beta chain appears in the sequencing data of a study of a mutant IDH1 vaccine in newly diagnosed glioma. Study context: Of treated patients, approximately 60% were men and approximately 40% women, averaging roughly 42 years.

From germline, CDR1 is SNHLY and CDR2 FYNNEI. The CDR3 has 13 residues. Study-level results: Most patients, around 93%, showed vaccine-induced immune responses.

A remark on this clone: No antigen is known for it. An end of the junction does not agree with germline; a read error may underlie this.

Time point defined: baseline, week 1 (first vaccination visit). Specified treatment: pre-vaccination baseline after standard-of-care therapy. The protocol was immunoSEQ multiplex PCR, while the TCRdb copy is restricted to in-frame clones and leaves out a portion. The sample has roughly 71,000 clones, around 85% seen once. The receptor comes from a man under 40 with glioma. Sequenced here: PBMCs, sampled from a glioma patient treated with radiotherapy, temozolomide or both. The gene calls are TRBV2 and TRBJ1-3; D gene ambiguous. CDR3 sequence: CASTEYARDTIYF. The CDR3 DNA sequence: TGTGCCAGCACTGAATACGCTCGGGACACCATATATTTT.